The 23 T cell receptor beta chains below come from one sample, sequenced in a study of CD8 T cells in Susac syndrome. The RNA input was about 0.45 to 1 ug, and it was reverse transcribed with random hexamers. TCRdb called the immunoSEQ multiplex PCR reads again in MiXCR, with one record for every CDR3 protein. The sample holds around 170,000 distinct CDR3 sequences, about 96% seen once. The sample consisted of CD4+ T cells from PBMCs. Receptor source: a human donor with Susac syndrome.

This clonotype was found a few times. The junction departs from germline at one end; a sequencing error may be responsible. The chain employs TRBV7-7 and TRBJ2-5; perhaps D is TRBD1 or TRBD2 (6 bases each). From germline, CDR1 is SSHAT and CDR2 FNYEAQ (reference sequence). CDR3 size: 14 residues. The CDR3 DNA follows: TGTGCTAGCAGCTTAGGGGGGTACGGAGAGACCCAGTACTTC. It translates to CASSLGGYGETQYF.

This sequence joins TRBV6-1 and TRBJ1-6, with a possible D match to TRBD1 (5 bases). The germline V and J ends were trimmed by 0 bases and 7 bases, with 16 bases remaining between them. CDR1 and CDR2 from the germline V gene are MNHNS and SASEGT. The length of the CDR3 is 17 residues. The CDR3 protein is CASSEAGGGTPNSPLHF. In DNA form, the CDR3 reads TGTGCCAGCAGTGAAGCTGGTGGAGGGACGCCAAATTCACCCCTCCACTTT.

The V and J genes are TRBV24-1 and TRBJ2-2; perhaps TRBD1 as D (5 bases). This CDR3 contains 14 residues. Deletions cut 4 bases from V and 6 bases from J, with 11 bases between. The germline V gene encodes CDR1 KGHDR and CDR2 SFDVKD. The DNA for the CDR3 is TGTGCCACCAGTGAGACAGTTTTGGCCGGGGAGCTGTTTTTT. It yields the protein CATSETVLAGELFF.

This clonotype was seen more than once but under ten times. The chain has TRBV24-1 and TRBJ2-1; D gene ambiguous. Germline CDR1 and CDR2: KGHDR and SFDVKD. The CDR3 runs to 16 residues. The ends were cut back, 4 bases at V and 0 bases at J, with 12 bases in the middle. CDR3 DNA: TGTGCCACCAGTGACCTGAGCCCTAGCTCCTACAATGAGCAGTTCTTC. Its translation is CATSDLSPSSYNEQFF.

The chain uses TRBV20-1 and TRBJ1-6; D ambiguous. V lost 1 base, J lost 10 bases, and 17 bases lay in between. Germline values: CDR1 DFQATT, CDR2 SNEGSKA (reference sequence). This CDR3 region has 15 residues. CDR3 loop: CSARAGSSFLSPLHF. DNA for the CDR3: TGCAGTGCTAGAGCCGGCAGTTCTTTTCTATCACCCCTCCACTTT.

The chain recombines TRBV6-5 with TRBJ2-4; D gene uncertain. V shed 5 bases and J shed 9 bases, with 11 bases lying between them. Germline V gene sequence: CDR1 MNHEY, CDR2 SVGAGI. The CDR3 has 12 amino acids. The CDR3: CASSPGTGIQYF. The DNA for the CDR3 is TGTGCCAGCAGTCCCGGTACCGGCATTCAGTACTTC.

The genes are TRBV5-1 and TRBJ2-7; 11 nucleotides align to TRBD2. V gave up 4 bases and J gave up 3 bases; unmatched junction bases: 9. The CDR3 sequence is 16 residues long. The germline V gene has CDR1 SGHRS and CDR2 YFSETQ. The CDR3 DNA is TGCGCCAGCAGCCCTACCCCCGGGACTAGCGGCTACGAGCAGTACTTC. Translated, it gives CASSPTPGTSGYEQYF.

The rearrangement uses TRBV28 and TRBJ2-5; D uncertain. V was pared by 6 bases and J by 5 bases, with 16 bases between. Looked up from germline, CDR1 is MDHEN and CDR2 is SYDVKM. This CDR3 has 14 residues. The CDR3 nucleotides read TGTGCCAGCAGCTCATTTCGGGCTGGGGAGACCCAGTACTTC. Translation: CASSSFRAGETQYF.

This clonotype has only one observation. This chain connects TRBV29-1 to TRBJ1-1, with D uncertain. Trimming removed 4 bases from V and 3 bases from J, with 18 bases in between. This CDR3 region has 15 residues. Germline CDR1 is SQVTM and CDR2 is ANQGSEA. The DNA for the CDR3 is TGCAGCGTTGCGAGAGGGTTTGAGGTGGACACTGAAGCTTTCTTT. Translating it yields CSVARGFEVDTEAFF.

This chain connects TRBV19 to TRBJ2-3; the D gene is possibly TRBD2 (5 bases). Germline loops: CDR1 LNHDA, CDR2 SQIVND (reference sequence). V lost 11 bases to trimming and J lost 1 base, with 10 bases between them. The CDR3 totals 12 residues. CDR3 bases: TGTGCCGTAGCGCAAGGCACAGATACGCAGTATTTT. It encodes CAVAQGTDTQYF.

This clonotype has only one observation. The chain couples TRBV25-1 to TRBJ1-2, with unresolved D. Germline CDR1 reads MGHDK; CDR2 reads SYGVNS. The CDR3 extends over 13 amino acids. V shed 3 bases and J shed 8 bases, with 13 bases lying between them. The CDR3: CASSETGRLGYTF. In DNA, the CDR3 is TGTGCCAGCAGTGAGACCGGGCGCTTGGGCTACACCTTC.

The gene calls are TRBV7-8 and TRBJ1-2, with 9 bases that match TRBD1. V was clipped by 4 bases and J by 5 bases; unmatched bases: 8. Germline CDR1 reads SGHVS; CDR2 reads FQNEAQ. The CDR3 length is 15 residues. CDR3 sequence (DNA): TGTGCCAGCAGCTCCTGGGACAGGGCGACTTATGGCTACACCTTC. Translation: CASSSWDRATYGYTF.

The chain employs TRBV3-1 and TRBJ1-2; weak D call: TRBD1 (6 bases). The CDR3 consists of 14 residues. The germline V gene encodes CDR1 LGHDT and CDR2 YNNKEL (reference sequence). Trimming stripped 5 bases from V and 2 bases from J, with 12 bases between. This CDR3 reads CASSGTQENYGYTF. As DNA, the CDR3 is TGTGCCAGCAGCGGGACACAGGAAAACTATGGCTACACCTTC.

V usage is TRBV12-3 or TRBV12-4 and J usage is TRBJ1-2; the match to TRBD1 covers 8 bases. The J segment lost 2 bases and the V segment lost 4 bases, leaving 6 bases of the junction unmatched. The CDR3 totals 15 residues. CDR3 loop: CASSSNRGANYGYTF. CDR3 DNA sequence: TGTGCCAGCAGTTCGAACAGGGGGGCAAACTATGGCTACACCTTC.

This chain links TRBV25-1 with TRBJ1-1; maybe TRBD1 (6 bases). Germline V CDR1 and CDR2: MGHDK, SYGVNS. Trimming left V 4 bases short and J 5 bases short, with 11 bases between. CDR3 length equals 13 residues. Here the CDR3 reads CASSARGLTEAFF. DNA for the CDR3: TGTGCCAGCAGTGCCAGGGGTCTGACTGAAGCTTTCTTT.

The chain carries TRBV4-3 and TRBJ2-2; D uncertain. This CDR3 contains 14 residues. The V gene lost 2 bases and the J gene lost 4 bases, with 8 bases spanning the gap. Germline values: CDR1 LGHNA, CDR2 YSLEER. CDR3 sequence (DNA): TGCGCCAGCAGCCAAAGCCCAACCACCGGGGAGCTGTTTTTT. Translating it yields CASSQSPTTGELFF.

The V and J genes are TRBV5-6 and TRBJ2-7; D gene uncertain. Trimming pared 0 bases from V and 0 bases from J, leaving 10 bases between. The CDR3 spans 15 residues. CDR1 and CDR2 from the germline V gene are SGHDT and YYEEEE. This CDR3 is CASSLGLTNSYEQYF. For the CDR3, the DNA is TGTGCCAGCAGCTTGGGGCTCACTAACTCCTACGAGCAGTACTTC. The full variable domain, with the rest looked up from reference TRBV5-6 and TRBJ2-7, is DAGVTQSPTHLIKTRGQQVTLRCSPKSGHDTVSWYQQALGQGPQFIFQYYEEEERQRGNFPDRFSGHQFPNYSSELNVNALLLGDSALYLCASSLGLTNSYEQYFGPGTRLTVT.

The chain joins TRBV28 to TRBJ1-1, with D possibly matching TRBD1 (5 bases). Trimming cost V 5 bases and J 3 bases, with 13 bases left between them. From germline, CDR1 is MDHEN and CDR2 SYDVKM. The CDR3 runs to 14 residues. This chain's CDR3 is CASSPSGTYTEAFF. CDR3 nucleotide sequence: TGTGCCAGCAGTCCTTCCGGGACCTACACTGAAGCTTTCTTT.

This chain connects TRBV29-1 to TRBJ1-2; tentatively, D is TRBD1 (5 bases). The CDR3 runs to 13 residues. Germline CDR1 SQVTM, CDR2 ANQGSEA. V was clipped by 3 bases and J by 8 bases, with 16 bases between them. The DNA for the CDR3 is TGCAGCGTTGAGTTCGGGGACCGGGGGGGCTACACCTTC. This sequence encodes CSVEFGDRGGYTF.

The V call is TRBV29-1, the J call TRBJ2-3, with D perhaps given as TRBD1 or TRBD2 (5 bases each). This CDR3 has 13 amino acids. Germline CDR1 and CDR2: SQVTM and ANQGSEA. V was cut by 4 bases and J by 1 base, with 9 bases left in between. The CDR3 coding sequence is TGCAGCGTTGGGCCGGGGCGCACAGATACGCAGTATTTT. Its protein product is CSVGPGRTDTQYF.

V and J are TRBV7-2 and TRBJ2-7, with D tentatively TRBD2 (5 bases). V was cut by 6 bases and J by 4 bases, with 16 bases left in between. The CDR3 is made up of 14 amino acids. Per the germline V gene, CDR1 is SGHTA and CDR2 is FQGNSA. CDR3 residues: CASSPNGGPYEQYF. The CDR3 DNA reads as TGTGCCAGCAGTCCAAACGGAGGCCCATACGAGCAGTACTTC.

This clonotype was seen a handful of times. This chain uses TRBV6-2 or TRBV6-3 with TRBJ2-2; D may be TRBD2 (5 bases). Germline V gene sequence: CDR1 MNHEY, CDR2 SVGEGT. Trimming removed 8 bases from V and 3 bases from J, with 13 bases in between. The CDR3 totals 14 residues. CDR3 sequence (DNA): TGTGCCAGCCGGGGAGAGGGAGACACCGGGGAGCTGTTTTTT. Protein: CASRGEGDTGELFF.

J is TRBJ1-2 and V is TRBV5-1; the D is unclear. Trimming stripped 0 bases from V and 6 bases from J, with 9 bases between. The CDR3 length is 13 residues. Germline V lookup: CDR1 SGHRS, CDR2 YFSETQ. DNA of the CDR3: TGCGCCAGCAGCTTGGATCGGATTAATGGCTACACCTTC. This codes for CASSLDRINGYTF.